This T cell receptor beta chain derives from a study of T cell responses to AZD1222 COVID-19 vaccine. Broader study findings: Regions 160-218 and 743-854 dominated among vaccine-associated CD4 TCRs spanning spike.

Data came from immunoSEQ multiplex PCR; TCRdb stores just in-frame clones and leaves some out. Of some 120,000 clones in the sample, approximately 80% were seen once. In the case of this clone: Its antigen is still unknown.

Germline CDR1 reads SNHLY; CDR2 reads FYNNEI. V was clipped by 8 bases and J by 2 bases, with 16 bases between them. The CDR3 sequence is 15 residues long. V is TRBV2 and J is TRBJ1-5; D ambiguous. The sample in question was peripheral blood, obtained 28 days after the second AZD1222 dose. This receptor was obtained from an adult who received the AZD1222 COVID-19 vaccine. CDR3 coding DNA: TGTGCCAGCGGGTTACAGCCTTCGCGCAATCAGCCCCAGCATTTT. Protein sequence: CASGLQPSRNQPQHF. Based on the CDR3 plus reference TRBV2 and TRBJ1-5, the full variable domain is EPEVTQTPSHQVTQMGQEVILRCVPISNHLYFYWYRQILGQKVEFLVSFYNNEISEKSEIFDDQFSVERPDGSNFTLKIRSTKLEDSAMYFCASGLQPSRNQPQHFGDGTRLSIL.